The 19 T cell receptor beta chains given below trace back to one sample, sequenced in a study of T-cell reconstitution after alpha-beta-depleted transplantation in children. A library of TCRbeta sequences, prepared with unique molecular identifiers, was generated. A single record per CDR3 protein comes from TCRdb applying MiXCR to the PCR reads. The sample lists a few hundred thousand distinct CDR3 sequences, roughly 43% seen once, with under 30% in the top ten. The sequencing used PBMCs, collected before TCRalphabeta/CD19-depleted stem cell transplant. These receptors came from a girl aged 2-10 years with aplastic anemia, due to receive a stem cell transplant.

Ten or more counts support this clonotype. This chain uses TRBV4-1 with TRBJ1-2; a weak D match, TRBD1 (6 bases). Germline loops: CDR1 MGHRA, CDR2 YSYEKL. The V and J ends lost 5 bases and 5 bases respectively, with 18 bases between them. The CDR3 is 15 residues long. CDR3 sequence reads: CASSLTRGVKYGYTF. The CDR3 DNA sequence: TGCGCCAGCAGCTTAACTAGGGGGGTGAAATATGGCTACACCTTC.

The chain is built from TRBV19 and TRBJ2-4; the D gene is possibly TRBD1 (5 bases). CDR1 and CDR2 from the germline V gene are LNHDA and SQIVND (reference sequence). Trimming left V 4 bases short and J 8 bases short, with 15 bases between. CDR3 length: 14 residues. Here the CDR3 DNA reads TGTGCCAGTAGTACCCGACAGCAGTGGGACATTCAGTACTTC. Translating it yields CASSTRQQWDIQYF.

This clonotype has only a few counts. CDR3 DNA sequence: TGCAGTGCTAGAGCTGGACGGACCGGATACAATGAGCAGTTCTTC. Translating gives CSARAGRTGYNEQFF. This sequence joins TRBV20-1 and TRBJ2-1, with D unclear. The CDR3 loop spans 15 amino acids. Trimming took 1 base from V and 4 from J, leaving 14 bases between them. In germline, CDR1 is DFQATT, CDR2 SNEGSKA (reference sequence).

The chain's CDR3 is CASSLDRPRTDTQYF. CDR3 coding DNA: TGCGCCAGCAGCCTTGACAGGCCACGCACAGATACGCAGTATTTT. This chain connects TRBV5-1 to TRBJ2-3, with a weak D call TRBD1 (6 bases). Trimming pared 4 bases from V and 1 base from J, leaving 13 bases between. The CDR3 runs to 15 residues. In germline, CDR1 is SGHRS, CDR2 YFSETQ. Full variable domain (rest looked up from reference TRBV5-1 and TRBJ2-3): KAGVTQTPRYLIKTRGQQVTLSCSPISGHRSVSWYQQTPGQGLQFLFEYFSETQRNKGNFPGRFSGRQFSNSRSEMNVSTLELGDSALYLCASSLDRPRTDTQYFGPGTRLTVL.

This clonotype was seen many times. The CDR3: CASSVDPGTGAGNTIYF. The CDR3 coding sequence is TGTGCCAGCAGCGTAGATCCAGGAACCGGCGCTGGAAACACCATATATTTT. J is TRBJ1-3 and V is TRBV9, with D unclear. Trimming pared 0 bases from V and 2 bases from J, leaving 15 bases between. There are 17 residues in the CDR3. Looked up from germline, CDR1 is SGDLS and CDR2 is YYNGEE.

This clonotype was seen ten or more times. V and J are TRBV12-3 or TRBV12-4 and TRBJ1-1; possible D gene TRBD1, 6 bases. The CDR3 covers 15 residues. V lost 6 bases and J lost 1, with 15 bases in between. CDR3 bases: TGTGCCAGCAGACATCGGGACACTCGGAACACTGAAGCTTTCTTT. Its protein product is CASRHRDTRNTEAFF.

The genes are TRBV28 and TRBJ2-2; a possible D gene is TRBD1 (5 bases). CDR3 length: 13 residues. V was pared by 8 bases and J by 1 base, with 8 bases between. Germline loops: CDR1 MDHEN, CDR2 SYDVKM. CDR3: CASVDRNTGELFF. In DNA, the CDR3 is TGTGCCAGCGTTGACAGGAACACCGGGGAGCTGTTTTTT.

About this clonotype: Relative to the germline gene, one junction end is altered; a read error may explain this. This chain links TRBV5-6 with TRBJ2-6, with D unclear. The germline gives CDR1 SGHDT, CDR2 YYEEEE. The CDR3 contains 15 residues. The CDR3 nucleotides read TGTGCCAGCAGCTGGCGTTCCTCTGGGGACAACGTCCTGACTTTC. The encoded protein is CASSWRSSGDNVLTF. Drawing the rest from reference TRBV5-6 and TRBJ2-6, the complete variable domain is DAGVTQSPTHLIKTRGQQVTLRCSPKSGHDTVSWYQQALGQGPQFIFQYYEEEERQRGNFPDRFSGHQFPNYSSELNVNALLLGDSALYLCASSWRSSGDNVLTFGAGSRLTVL.

The rearrangement uses TRBV27 and TRBJ2-1, with 12 bases that match TRBD2. V trimming: 5 bases; J trimming: 4 bases; junction bases outside the gene matches: 6. Germline values: CDR1 MNHEY, CDR2 SMNVEV (reference sequence). This CDR3 has 16 residues. The CDR3 reads CASSPRTSGIYNEQFF. The CDR3 region has the DNA TGTGCCAGCAGTCCGCGGACTAGCGGGATTTACAATGAGCAGTTCTTC.

The genes are TRBV5-1 and TRBJ1-6; D not certain. The CDR3 extends over 13 amino acids. V shed 0 bases and J shed 9 bases, with 7 bases lying between them. Germline V lookup: CDR1 SGHRS, CDR2 YFSETQ. CDR3: CASSLVGGSPLHF. The CDR3 DNA reads as TGCGCCAGCAGCTTGGTAGGCGGTTCACCCCTCCACTTT.

This clonotype has more than one count but fewer than ten. J is TRBJ1-2 and V is TRBV2, with D tentatively TRBD1 (5 bases). The V end was cut by 7 bases, the J end by 0 bases, with 15 bases between. The CDR3 spans 15 residues. Germline V CDR1 and CDR2: SNHLY, FYNNEI. CDR3 loop: CASNLGASSNYGYTF. CDR3 sequence (DNA): TGTGCCAGCAACCTTGGGGCATCCTCTAACTATGGCTACACCTTC.

This clonotype occurred many times. The chain employs TRBV29-1 and TRBJ2-1; D is ambiguous. Germline V gives CDR1 SQVTM, CDR2 ANQGSEA. V was shortened by 5 bases and J by 0 bases, with 17 bases between the two germline ends. This CDR3 has 16 residues. The CDR3 protein is CSVFSSAVSSYNEQFF. For the CDR3, the DNA is TGCAGCGTTTTCTCTTCGGCGGTAAGCTCCTACAATGAGCAGTTCTTC.

There are a few counts of this clonotype. The V and J genes are TRBV20-1 and TRBJ2-1; D uncertain. Per germline, CDR1 DFQATT and CDR2 SNEGSKA (reference sequence). This CDR3 is 11 amino acids long. Between the trimmed V and J ends, which lost 5 bases and 3 bases, there was a span of 5 bases. This CDR3 reads CSAGRYNEQFF. The CDR3 DNA reads as TGCAGTGCTGGGCGCTACAATGAGCAGTTCTTC.

V is TRBV28 and J is TRBJ2-7, with D uncertain. V lost 3 bases, J lost 7 bases, and 13 bases lay in between. This CDR3 contains 13 residues. Germline values: CDR1 MDHEN, CDR2 SYDVKM. The CDR3 DNA follows: TGTGCCAGCAGTTTTCGTGGCTTGCGGGAGCAGTACTTC. Protein product: CASSFRGLREQYF.

This clonotype has ten or more counts. V and J are TRBV29-1 and TRBJ2-7; no definite D call. The CDR3 covers 11 residues. V lost 7 bases and J lost 3, with 10 bases in between. CDR1 and CDR2 from the germline V gene are SQVTM and ANQGSEA. As DNA, the CDR3 is TGCAGCGCAGGCTACGGCTACGAGCAGTACTTC. Its translation: CSAGYGYEQYF.

The V call is TRBV5-1, the J call TRBJ2-3, with D unresolved. Germline loops: CDR1 SGHRS, CDR2 YFSETQ. There are 12 residues in the CDR3. With 5 bases removed from V and 5 bases from J, the gap between germline ends came to 9 bases. The CDR3: CASRQKQDTQYF. Written as DNA, the CDR3 is TGCGCCAGCAGGCAGAAACAAGATACGCAGTATTTT.

The V and J genes are TRBV6-2 or TRBV6-3 and TRBJ2-5, with D maybe TRBD1 (5 bases). Germline lookup yields CDR1 MNHEY and CDR2 SVGEGT. The CDR3 runs 14 residues. V shed 6 bases and J shed 4 bases, with 15 bases lying between them. The CDR3 DNA is TGTGCCAGCAGGTTCATAGGGGCTCGAGAGACCCAGTACTTC. Protein product: CASRFIGARETQYF.

V is TRBV11-2 and J is TRBJ2-1; 8 bases are shared with TRBD2. This CDR3 has 15 residues. Germline V gives CDR1 SGHAT, CDR2 FQNNGV. With 1 base clipped from V and 6 bases from J, the junction kept 5 bases outside the gene matches. CDR3 bases: TGTGCCAGCAGCTTAGCAGCGGGAGCTCCCAATGAGCAGTTCTTC. The encoded protein is CASSLAAGAPNEQFF.

This clonotype was seen only a few times. The gene calls are TRBV7-2 and TRBJ1-1; possibly TRBD1 for D (5 bases). Per germline, CDR1 SGHTA and CDR2 FQGNSA. The CDR3 contains 13 residues. The V and J ends lost 6 bases and 4 bases respectively, with 12 bases between them. The DNA for the CDR3 is TGTGCCAGCAGGCTCACCGGGGGCACTGAAGCTTTCTTT. This sequence encodes CASRLTGGTEAFF.